This is a list of T cell receptor beta chains from one sample in a study of T-cell reconstitution after alpha-beta-depleted transplantation in children. TCRdb redid the calling of the PCR reads with MiXCR, one entry per CDR3 protein. Of around 440,000 distinct CDR3 sequences listed, about 10% are singletons. The sequences come from PBMCs, collected before TCRalphabeta/CD19-depleted stem cell transplant. These TCRs come from a child under 10 years old with inherited bone marrow failure, due to receive a stem cell transplant. Each CDR3 is given with its conserved first and last residue. D genes are given only for firm matches. Clone size is given for some rows only: seen once, a few or many times, or a class if the clone is expanded.

j_call: TRBJ2-7
d_call: NA
clone_size: NA
v_call: TRBV7-3
cdr3_aa: CASIAGELYEQYF
cdr3_nt: TGTGCCAGCATAGCAGGGGAACTCTACGAGCAGTACTTC

j_call: TRBJ2-2
d_call: TRBD2
clone_size: many
v_call: TRBV28
cdr3_aa: CASSFGGDTGELFF
cdr3_nt: TGTGCCAGCAGTTTTGGGGGGGACACCGGGGAGCTGTTTTTT

j_call: TRBJ1-2
d_call: TRBD1
clone_size: many
v_call: TRBV12-3/TRBV12-4
cdr3_aa: CASSPRPGTDSYGYTF
cdr3_nt: TGTGCCAGCAGTCCGCGTCCCGGGACAGATTCCTATGGCTACACCTTC

j_call: TRBJ1-4
d_call: NA
clone_size: many
v_call: TRBV9
cdr3_aa: CASSVKHGEKLFF
cdr3_nt: TGTGCCAGCAGCGTCAAACACGGCGAAAAACTGTTTTTT

j_call: TRBJ1-3
d_call: NA
clone_size: many
v_call: TRBV28
cdr3_aa: CASSSTGLSGNTIYF
cdr3_nt: TGTGCCAGCAGCTCTACAGGTCTCTCTGGAAACACCATATATTTT

j_call: TRBJ1-1
d_call: NA
clone_size: NA
v_call: TRBV7-6
cdr3_aa: CASSADRNTEAFF
cdr3_nt: TGTGCCAGCAGCGCAGACAGGAACACTGAAGCTTTCTTT

j_call: TRBJ2-5
d_call: NA
clone_size: few
v_call: TRBV12-3/TRBV12-4
cdr3_aa: CASSSEGRGALETQYF
cdr3_nt: TGTGCCAGCAGTTCCGAAGGCCGCGGGGCGTTAGAGACCCAGTACTTC

j_call: TRBJ2-5
d_call: NA
clone_size: many
v_call: TRBV5-1
cdr3_aa: CASSRGTSQETQYF
cdr3_nt: TGCGCCAGCAGCCGTGGGACGTCCCAAGAGACCCAGTACTTC

j_call: TRBJ1-5
d_call: NA
clone_size: many
v_call: TRBV6-2/TRBV6-3
cdr3_aa: CASSYGNSNQPQHF
cdr3_nt: TGTGCCAGCAGTTACGGTAACAGCAATCAGCCCCAGCATTTT

j_call: TRBJ2-1
d_call: NA
clone_size: few
v_call: TRBV28
cdr3_aa: CASSLASESSYNEQFF
cdr3_nt: TGTGCCAGCAGTTTAGCTTCCGAGAGCTCCTACAATGAGCAGTTCTTC

j_call: TRBJ2-7
d_call: NA
clone_size: few
v_call: TRBV5-6
cdr3_aa: CASSLFGLPYPPHSYEQYF
cdr3_nt: TGTGCCAGCAGCTTGTTTGGCCTCCCTTACCCACCTCACTCCTACGAGCAGTACTTC

j_call: TRBJ2-2
d_call: NA
clone_size: many
v_call: TRBV4-3
cdr3_aa: CASSQDRAGNTGELFF
cdr3_nt: TGCGCCAGCAGCCAAGACCGGGCCGGAAACACCGGGGAGCTGTTTTTT

j_call: TRBJ1-2
d_call: NA
clone_size: many
v_call: TRBV10-3
cdr3_aa: CAISEVVIRGYTF
cdr3_nt: TGTGCCATCAGTGAAGTCGTAATCCGTGGCTACACCTTC

j_call: TRBJ2-7
d_call: TRBD1
clone_size: NA
v_call: TRBV7-9
cdr3_aa: CASSLVGRGLSYEQYF
cdr3_nt: TGTGCCAGCAGCTTAGTGGGCAGGGGGCTATCCTACGAGCAGTACTTC

j_call: TRBJ1-2
d_call: NA
clone_size: NA
v_call: TRBV7-2
cdr3_aa: CASSLAPAMGSYGYTF
cdr3_nt: TGTGCCAGCAGCTTAGCGCCGGCCATGGGGAGCTATGGCTACACCTTC

j_call: TRBJ2-3
d_call: NA
clone_size: NA
v_call: TRBV7-2
cdr3_aa: CASSLVFPSTDTQYF
cdr3_nt: TGTGCCAGCAGCTTAGTCTTTCCCAGCACAGATACGCAGTATTTT

j_call: TRBJ2-7
d_call: NA
clone_size: many
v_call: TRBV3-1
cdr3_aa: CASSPPWGYEQYF
cdr3_nt: TGTGCCAGCAGCCCTCCTTGGGGATACGAGCAGTACTTC

j_call: TRBJ1-1
d_call: NA
clone_size: few
v_call: TRBV5-1
cdr3_aa: CASPKRVPRSTEAFF
cdr3_nt: TGCGCCAGCCCCAAAAGGGTTCCCCGATCTACTGAAGCTTTCTTT

j_call: TRBJ2-7
d_call: NA
clone_size: many
v_call: TRBV3-1
cdr3_aa: CASSPGGVAQYF
cdr3_nt: TGTGCCAGCAGCCCCGGTGGGGTCGCGCAGTACTTC

j_call: TRBJ2-1
d_call: NA
clone_size: NA
v_call: TRBV7-2
cdr3_aa: CASSLAWSPYNEQFF
cdr3_nt: TGTGCCAGCAGCTTAGCCTGGTCCCCGTACAATGAGCAGTTCTTC

j_call: TRBJ2-1
d_call: TRBD2
clone_size: NA
v_call: TRBV6-1
cdr3_aa: CASSRRGSGSSGEQFF
cdr3_nt: TGTGCCAGCAGCCGGCGGGGTAGCGGGAGTTCGGGTGAGCAGTTCTTC

j_call: TRBJ2-4
d_call: NA
clone_size: many
v_call: TRBV27
cdr3_aa: CASSAGGGNAKNIQYF
cdr3_nt: TGTGCCAGCAGCGCCGGAGGAGGAAATGCCAAAAACATTCAGTACTTC

j_call: TRBJ2-1
d_call: TRBD2
clone_size: NA
v_call: TRBV9
cdr3_aa: CASSVGPGSQREFIYEQFF
cdr3_nt: TGTGCCAGCAGCGTAGGGCCCGGTAGCCAGCGGGAGTTTATCTATGAGCAGTTCTTC

j_call: TRBJ2-1
d_call: TRBD2
clone_size: NA
v_call: TRBV29-1
cdr3_aa: CSVAGTRPLNEQFF
cdr3_nt: TGCAGCGTTGCAGGGACTAGGCCCCTTAATGAGCAGTTCTTC

j_call: TRBJ2-3
d_call: TRBD1
clone_size: NA
v_call: TRBV4-1
cdr3_aa: CASSQSPGQSFTDTQYF
cdr3_nt: TGCGCCAGCAGCCAGTCTCCGGGACAGAGTTTCACAGATACGCAGTATTTT

j_call: TRBJ2-2
d_call: NA
clone_size: few
v_call: TRBV9
cdr3_aa: CASSVGPTGSGTGELFF
cdr3_nt: TGTGCCAGCAGCGTAGGCCCTACAGGGTCAGGTACCGGGGAGCTGTTTTTT

j_call: TRBJ2-3
d_call: NA
clone_size: few
v_call: TRBV7-2
cdr3_aa: CASSYFGGLTTDTQYF
cdr3_nt: TGTGCCAGCAGCTATTTCGGCGGCCTAACCACAGATACGCAGTATTTT

j_call: TRBJ2-3
d_call: TRBD1
clone_size: many
v_call: TRBV4-1
cdr3_aa: CASSQRIMQGATDTQYF
cdr3_nt: TGCGCCAGCAGCCAAAGGATTATGCAGGGGGCGACAGATACGCAGTATTTT

j_call: TRBJ2-7
d_call: NA
clone_size: many
v_call: TRBV12-3/TRBV12-4
cdr3_aa: CASSLVTGVSYEQYF
cdr3_nt: TGTGCCAGCAGTTTAGTGACCGGGGTCTCCTACGAGCAGTACTTC

j_call: TRBJ2-5
d_call: NA
clone_size: many
v_call: TRBV15
cdr3_aa: CATSRAFSETQYF
cdr3_nt: TGTGCCACCAGCAGAGCTTTCTCCGAGACCCAGTACTTC

j_call: TRBJ2-7
d_call: NA
clone_size: many
v_call: TRBV4-3
cdr3_aa: CASSQGVSAATYEQYF
cdr3_nt: TGCGCCAGCAGCCAAGGAGTGTCCGCGGCGACCTACGAGCAGTACTTC

j_call: TRBJ2-5
d_call: NA
clone_size: many
v_call: TRBV6-6
cdr3_aa: CASTGVETQYF
cdr3_nt: TGTGCCAGCACGGGGGTAGAGACCCAGTACTTC

j_call: TRBJ2-2
d_call: NA
clone_size: many
v_call: TRBV9
cdr3_aa: CASSVAGGNTGELFF
cdr3_nt: TGTGCCAGCAGCGTGGCCGGGGGGAACACCGGGGAGCTGTTTTTT

j_call: TRBJ2-1
d_call: NA
clone_size: many
v_call: TRBV20-1
cdr3_aa: CSAREARGSNEQFF
cdr3_nt: TGCAGTGCTAGAGAGGCCCGGGGCTCCAATGAGCAGTTCTTC

j_call: TRBJ2-1
d_call: TRBD1
clone_size: NA
v_call: TRBV11-3
cdr3_aa: CASSPYRDSNEQFF
cdr3_nt: TGTGCCAGCAGCCCCTACCGGGACAGCAATGAGCAGTTCTTC

j_call: TRBJ2-1
d_call: TRBD2
clone_size: many
v_call: TRBV5-6
cdr3_aa: CASTPRLAGTGRDEQFF
cdr3_nt: TGTGCCAGCACTCCGAGACTAGCGGGGACGGGGCGCGATGAGCAGTTCTTC

j_call: TRBJ2-2
d_call: NA
clone_size: NA
v_call: TRBV4-3
cdr3_aa: CASSQEERAGTGGLFF
cdr3_nt: TGCGCCAGCAGCCAAGAGGAGAGGGCCGGCACCGGGGGGCTGTTTTTT